A selection of T cell receptor beta chains follows, all from one sample in a study of blood T cell repertoires in COVID-19. The method was immunoSEQ multiplex PCR; TCRdb's version includes in-frame clones alone and lacks a portion of them. The sample contains hundreds of thousands of clones, around nine tenths of which appear only once. The material sequenced was PBMCs or T cells enriched from blood (not recorded which). These receptors were taken from a woman in her forties or fifties who had recovered from COVID-19. Both conserved end residues are part of each CDR3. A D gene is named only where the DNA matches it firmly. Size tells how often a clone was seen (once, few, many) or the class of an expanded clone, and some rows leave it out.

>-|TRBV5-1|TRBJ2-7|14|TRBD1
CASSRMGQQYEQYF
TGCGCCAGCAGCCGCATGGGACAGCAGTACGAGCAGTACTTC
>-|TRBV19|TRBJ1-1|15|TRBD1
CASSRQGRVNTEAFF
TGTGCCAGTAGTAGACAGGGTCGGGTGAACACTGAAGCTTTCTTT
>-|TRBV9|TRBJ1-1|17|TRBD1
CASSGFTPGTGRNEAFF
TGTGCCAGCAGCGGATTTACCCCCGGGACAGGTCGAAATGAAGCTTTCTTT
>-|TRBV5-1|TRBJ1-1|13|-
CASRMDIDLEAFF
TGCGCCAGCCGAATGGACATAGACCTTGAAGCTTTCTTT
>-|TRBV7-2|TRBJ1-3|17|TRBD1
CASSFGTGGSGGNTIYF
TGTGCCAGCAGCTTCGGGACAGGGGGCTCCGGTGGAAACACCATATATTTT
>-|TRBV21-1|TRBJ1-6|20|-
CASSKAVWHFTGDYNSPLHF
TGTGCCAGCAGCAAAGCTGTATGGCACTTTACAGGGGACTATAATTCACCCCTCCACTTT
>-|TRBV18|TRBJ1-1|14|TRBD1
CASSPTGTNTEAFF
TGTGCCAGCTCACCGACAGGGACGAACACTGAAGCTTTCTTT
>-|TRBV19|TRBJ1-1|14|-
CASSIGQPNTEAFF
TGTGCCAGTAGTATTGGACAGCCGAACACTGAAGCTTTCTTT
>-|TRBV6-5|TRBJ1-5|13|-
CASSSVPNQPQHF
TGTGCCAGCAGTTCAGTACCGAATCAGCCCCAGCATTTT
>few|TRBV2|TRBJ1-6|15|-
CASSELDSLNSPLHF
TGTGCCAGCAGTGAACTGGACAGTTTGAATTCACCCCTCCACTTT
>-|TRBV12-3/TRBV12-4|TRBJ1-5|13|-
CASRLGSNQPQHF
TGTGCCAGCAGGCTGGGCAGCAATCAGCCCCAGCATTTT
>few|TRBV4-1|TRBJ1-5|15|-
CASSQRVWGHQPQHF
TGCGCCAGCAGCCAACGAGTATGGGGCCATCAGCCCCAGCATTTT
>-|TRBV27|TRBJ2-2|16|TRBD2
CASSLGLAGGPGELFF
TGTGCCAGCAGTTTGGGACTAGCGGGAGGACCCGGGGAGCTGTTTTTT
>-|TRBV2|TRBJ2-3|15|TRBD2
CASRGAGGFTDTQYF
TGTGCCAGCAGGGGAGCGGGGGGGTTCACAGATACGCAGTATTTT
>-|TRBV7-9|TRBJ2-3|15|TRBD1
CASSLDRGQPDTQYF
TGTGCCAGCAGCTTAGACAGGGGGCAACCAGATACGCAGTATTTT
>few|TRBV5-4|TRBJ1-5|13|-
CASSSGSTEPQHF
TGTGCCAGCAGCTCGGGGAGTACGGAGCCCCAGCATTTT
>once|TRBV6-5|TRBJ2-5|14|TRBD1
CAANTDRVQETQYF
TGTGCCGCTAATACCGACAGGGTCCAAGAGACCCAGTACTTC
>-|TRBV6-6|TRBJ1-5|16|TRBD1
CASSYNPGGGNQPQHF
TGTGCCAGCAGTTACAACCCAGGGGGCGGCAATCAGCCCCAGCATTTT
>-|TRBV30|TRBJ2-3|14|-
CAWERGSTTDTQYF
TGTGCCTGGGAGCGAGGTTCTACCACAGATACGCAGTATTTT
>-|TRBV9|TRBJ2-3|15|TRBD2
CASSVGAGVTDTQYF
TGTGCCAGCAGCGTAGGAGCGGGGGTGACAGATACGCAGTATTTT
>-|TRBV24-1|TRBJ2-1|15|TRBD1
CATSDLGTGSNEQFF
TGTGCCACCAGTGATTTAGGGACAGGGTCGAATGAGCAGTTCTTC
>-|TRBV2|TRBJ1-5|13|-
CASSERVGQPQHF
TGTGCCAGCAGTGAACGAGTCGGTCAGCCCCAGCATTTT
>-|TRBV7-2|TRBJ1-2|13|TRBD1
CASSLVGRGGYTF
TGTGCCAGCAGCTTAGTTGGCAGGGGGGGCTACACCTTC
>-|TRBV2|TRBJ2-1|14|TRBD2
CASLGTSDRHEQFF
TGTGCCAGCCTAGGGACTAGCGACCGCCATGAGCAGTTCTTC
>few|TRBV28|TRBJ1-2|15|-
CASRSTGDPNYGYTF
TGTGCCAGCAGGTCAACAGGAGACCCTAACTATGGCTACACCTTC
>-|TRBV5-6|TRBJ1-5|14|-
CASSLQGAGQPQHF
TGTGCCAGCAGCTTGCAAGGGGCAGGTCAGCCCCAGCATTTT
>-|TRBV29-1|TRBJ2-5|14|-
CSARTDTYQETQYF
TGCAGCGCTAGGACAGATACGTACCAAGAGACCCAGTACTTC
>-|TRBV11-3|TRBJ1-1|13|TRBD1
CASSFDRDTEAFF
TGTGCCAGCAGCTTCGACAGGGACACTGAAGCTTTCTTT
>-|TRBV5-6|TRBJ1-2|15|TRBD1
CASSYRQGPIYGYTF
TGTGCCAGCAGCTACCGACAGGGCCCAATCTATGGCTACACCTTC
>-|TRBV21-1|TRBJ1-5|17|-
CASSKVPLLWREQPQHF
TGTGCCAGCAGCAAAGTTCCCCTACTATGGAGGGAACAGCCCCAGCATTTT
>-|TRBV29-1|TRBJ1-2|13|-
CSVQDGRGYGYTF
TGCAGCGTTCAAGACGGTCGTGGCTATGGCTACACCTTC
>-|TRBV3-1/TRBV3-2|TRBJ1-1|13|-
CASSHVWNTEAFF
TGTGCCAGCAGCCATGTATGGAACACTGAAGCTTTCTTT
>-|TRBV5-6|TRBJ1-1|12|-
CASSSGGTEAFF
TGTGCCAGCAGCTCGGGGGGAACTGAAGCTTTCTTT
>-|TRBV7-8|TRBJ1-3|13|-
CASSFGSGNTIYF
TGTGCCAGCAGCTTCGGCTCTGGAAACACCATATATTTT
>-|TRBV29-1|TRBJ1-2|15|TRBD1
CSVVGQGGINYGYTF
TGCAGCGTCGTTGGACAGGGGGGAATTAACTATGGCTACACCTTC
>-|TRBV2|TRBJ2-3|13|-
CASIRGNTDTQYF
TGTGCCAGCATACGGGGAAACACAGATACGCAGTATTTT
>-|TRBV6-5|TRBJ1-3|13|-
CASPGLSGNTIYF
TGTGCCAGCCCTGGGCTCTCTGGAAACACCATATATTTT
>many|TRBV7-6|TRBJ2-1|15|TRBD2
CASRQAGGPYNEQFF
TGTGCCAGCAGGCAAGCGGGGGGGCCCTACAATGAGCAGTTCTTC
>-|TRBV6-1|TRBJ2-7|16|TRBD1
CASSGSGTGDPYEQYF
TGTGCCAGTAGTGGGTCCGGGACAGGGGACCCCTACGAGCAGTACTTC
>-|TRBV28|TRBJ1-6|14|-
CASSLVKRGTPLHF
TGTGCCAGCAGTTTGGTCAAACGAGGGACACCCCTCCACTTT
>-|TRBV6-5|TRBJ1-3|14|-
CASSPGGASYTIYF
TGTGCCAGCAGCCCGGGGGGGGCGTCTTACACCATATATTTT
>-|TRBV5-6|TRBJ2-2|14|TRBD2
CASSYGLASGELFF
TGTGCCAGCAGCTACGGACTAGCCTCAGGGGAGCTGTTTTTT
>-|TRBV6-1|TRBJ1-1|14|-
CASSERGGFSEAFF
TGTGCCAGCAGTGAAAGGGGAGGGTTCTCTGAAGCTTTCTTT
>-|TRBV5-8|TRBJ2-5|16|TRBD2
CASSLYGTSDQETQYF
TGTGCCAGCAGCTTGTATGGGACTAGCGACCAAGAGACCCAGTACTTC
>-|TRBV5-1|TRBJ2-7|17|TRBD2
CASSLLGSGLARDEQYF
TGCGCCAGCAGCTTACTGGGGTCCGGACTAGCTCGTGACGAGCAGTACTTC
>-|TRBV14|TRBJ2-7|13|-
CASSQGQFREQYF
TGTGCCAGCAGCCAAGGACAGTTTCGGGAGCAGTACTTC
>-|TRBV4-1|TRBJ2-3|19|TRBD2
CASSQGLAGAPARTDTQYF
TGCGCCAGCAGTCAAGGCCTAGCGGGGGCCCCAGCTCGCACAGATACGCAGTATTTT
>once|TRBV19|TRBJ2-3|14|TRBD1
CASSGQGGTDTQYF
TGTGCCAGTAGCGGACAGGGGGGCACAGATACGCAGTATTTT
>-|TRBV7-3|TRBJ1-2|13|TRBD1
CASSSDRAYGYTF
TGTGCCAGCAGCTCCGACAGGGCTTATGGCTACACCTTC
>-|TRBV2|TRBJ1-2|12|-
CASRGQDYGYTF
TGTGCCAGCAGGGGACAAGACTATGGCTACACCTTC
>-|TRBV5-1|TRBJ2-1|15|TRBD2
CASSWSGGSYNEQFF
TGCGCCAGCAGCTGGAGCGGGGGGTCCTACAATGAGCAGTTCTTC